A single sample is the source of the 5 T cell receptor beta chains below, sequenced in a study of cytomegalovirus exposure and HLA in healthy donors. Vbeta (60) and Jbeta (13) primers were used in the PCR. Here immunoSEQ multiplex PCR was the method, and the copy in TCRdb shows in-frame clones only, minus some. The sample has fewer than 150,000 clones, and its top ten clones hold 2% to 3%. The sequenced material came from PBMCs. The receptors shown here come from a middle-aged man in good health and CMV-seronegative.

The rearrangement uses TRBV19 and TRBJ2-7; D is uncertain. V dropped 5 bases and J dropped 6 bases, with 11 bases sitting between them. This CDR3 is built from 12 residues. Per the germline V gene, CDR1 is LNHDA and CDR2 is SQIVND (reference sequence). DNA of the CDR3: TGTGCCAGTAGTCGGGTTAATGGCGAGCAGTACTTC. Translated: CASSRVNGEQYF.

The rearrangement joins TRBV27 to TRBJ2-2; unclear D gene. The CDR3 runs to 14 residues. From germline, CDR1 is MNHEY and CDR2 SMNVEV (reference sequence). Trimming left V 4 bases short and J 8 bases short, with 14 bases between. CDR3 nucleotide sequence: TGTGCCAGCAGTTCCCGAGCGAGTCAAGGGGAGCTGTTTTTT. Translating it yields CASSSRASQGELFF.

The rearrangement links TRBV6-6 to TRBJ2-7, with 9 bases matching TRBD2. This CDR3 contains 15 residues. Germline V gene sequence: CDR1 MNHNY, CDR2 SVGAGI (reference sequence). V lost 5 bases, J lost 7 bases, and 12 bases stayed unmatched. CDR3 sequence (DNA): TGTGCCAGCAGTACAGACCAGCGGGGGGCCGGGGAGCAGTACTTC. Its protein is CASSTDQRGAGEQYF.

The V gene is TRBV11-2, the J gene TRBJ2-1; D is undetermined. The germline CDR1 and CDR2 sequences are SGHAT and FQNNGV. This CDR3 comprises 11 residues. The germline V and J ends were trimmed by 5 bases and 10 bases, with 9 bases remaining between them. Written as DNA, the CDR3 is TGTGCCAGCAGCCCTGTTCGGGAGCAGTTCTTC. It specifies CASSPVREQFF. Together with reference TRBV11-2 and TRBJ2-1, the CDR3 gives the full variable domain: EAGVAQSPRYKIIEKRQSVAFWCNPISGHATLYWYQQILGQGPKLLIQFQNNGVVDDSQLPKDRFSAERLKGVDSTLKIQPAKLEDSAVYLCASSPVREQFFGPGTRLTVL.

The rearrangement joins TRBV15 to TRBJ1-1, with a possible D match to TRBD1 (5 bases). This CDR3 has 13 amino acids. Trimming shortened V by 0 bases and J by 12 bases, and 14 bases separated the two germline ends. Germline CDR1 LNHNV, CDR2 YYDKDF (reference sequence). CDR3 nucleotides: TGTGCCACCAGCAGAGATAGGGACTTTGGATCTTTCTTT. This sequence encodes CATSRDRDFGSFF.